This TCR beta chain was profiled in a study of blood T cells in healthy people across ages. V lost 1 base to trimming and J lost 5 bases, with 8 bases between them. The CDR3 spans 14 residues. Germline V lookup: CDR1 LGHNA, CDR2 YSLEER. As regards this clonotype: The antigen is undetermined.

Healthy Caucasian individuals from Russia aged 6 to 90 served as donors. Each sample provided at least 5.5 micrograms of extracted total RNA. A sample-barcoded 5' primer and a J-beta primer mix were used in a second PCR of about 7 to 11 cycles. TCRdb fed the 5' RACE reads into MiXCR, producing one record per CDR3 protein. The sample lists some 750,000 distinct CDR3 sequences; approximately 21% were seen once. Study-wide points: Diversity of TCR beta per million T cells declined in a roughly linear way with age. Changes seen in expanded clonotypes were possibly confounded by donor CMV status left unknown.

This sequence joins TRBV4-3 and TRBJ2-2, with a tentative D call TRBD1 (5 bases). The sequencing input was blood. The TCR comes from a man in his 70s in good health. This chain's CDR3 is CASSQGQGTGELFF. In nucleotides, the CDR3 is TGCGCCAGCAGCCAAGGTCAGGGTACCGGGGAGCTGTTTTTT.